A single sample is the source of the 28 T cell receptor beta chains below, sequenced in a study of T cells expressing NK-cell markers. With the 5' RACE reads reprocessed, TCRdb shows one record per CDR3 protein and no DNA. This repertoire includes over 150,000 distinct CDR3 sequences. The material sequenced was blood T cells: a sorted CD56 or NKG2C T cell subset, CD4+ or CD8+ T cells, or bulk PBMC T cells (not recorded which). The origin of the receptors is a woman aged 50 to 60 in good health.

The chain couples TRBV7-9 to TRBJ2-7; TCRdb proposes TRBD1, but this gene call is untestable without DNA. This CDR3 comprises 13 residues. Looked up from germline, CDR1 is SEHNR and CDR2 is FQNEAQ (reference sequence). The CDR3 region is CASSSDRTPEQYF.

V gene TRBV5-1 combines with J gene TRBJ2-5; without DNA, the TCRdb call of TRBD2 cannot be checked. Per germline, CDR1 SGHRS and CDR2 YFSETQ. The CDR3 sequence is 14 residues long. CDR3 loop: CASSLGGRGETQYF.

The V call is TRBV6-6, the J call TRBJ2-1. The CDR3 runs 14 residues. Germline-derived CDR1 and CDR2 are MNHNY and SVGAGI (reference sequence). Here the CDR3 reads CASTLRIGVWEQFF.

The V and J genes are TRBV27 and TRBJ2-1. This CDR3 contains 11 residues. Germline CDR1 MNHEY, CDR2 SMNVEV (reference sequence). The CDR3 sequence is CASIGVGEQFF.

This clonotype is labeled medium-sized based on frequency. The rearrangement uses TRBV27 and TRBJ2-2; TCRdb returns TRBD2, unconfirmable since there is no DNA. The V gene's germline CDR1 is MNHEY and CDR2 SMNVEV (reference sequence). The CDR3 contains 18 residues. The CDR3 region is CASSPAGLAGPTGGELFF.

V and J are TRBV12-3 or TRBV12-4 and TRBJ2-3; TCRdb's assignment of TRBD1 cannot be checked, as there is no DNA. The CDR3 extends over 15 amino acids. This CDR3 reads CASTLGQGGTDTQYF.

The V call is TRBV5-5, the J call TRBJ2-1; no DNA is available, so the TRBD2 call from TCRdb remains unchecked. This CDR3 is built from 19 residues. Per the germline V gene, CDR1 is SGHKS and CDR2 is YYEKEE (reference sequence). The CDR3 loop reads CASSPSLGLSGRQGNEQFF.

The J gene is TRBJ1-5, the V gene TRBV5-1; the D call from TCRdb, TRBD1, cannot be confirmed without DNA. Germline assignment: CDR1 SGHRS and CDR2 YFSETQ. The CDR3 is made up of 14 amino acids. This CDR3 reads CASSPQGVDQPQHF.

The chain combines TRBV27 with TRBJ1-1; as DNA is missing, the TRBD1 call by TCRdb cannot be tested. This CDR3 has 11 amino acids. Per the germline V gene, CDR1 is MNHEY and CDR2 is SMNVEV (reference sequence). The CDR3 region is CASSTGAEAFF.

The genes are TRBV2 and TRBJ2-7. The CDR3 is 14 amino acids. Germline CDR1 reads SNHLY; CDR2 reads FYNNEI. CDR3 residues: CASSESLRPYEQYF.

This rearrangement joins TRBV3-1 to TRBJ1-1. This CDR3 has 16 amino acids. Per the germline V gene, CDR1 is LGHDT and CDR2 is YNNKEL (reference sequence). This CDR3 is CASSYHEVQSATEAFF.

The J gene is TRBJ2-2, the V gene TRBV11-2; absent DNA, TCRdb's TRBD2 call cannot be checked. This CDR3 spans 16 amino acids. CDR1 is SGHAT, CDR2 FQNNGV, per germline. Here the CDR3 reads CASSLGTSGLTGELFF.

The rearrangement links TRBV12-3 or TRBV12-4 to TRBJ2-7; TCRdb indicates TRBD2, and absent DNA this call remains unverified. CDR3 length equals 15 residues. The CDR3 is CASSSVAGQPYEQYF.

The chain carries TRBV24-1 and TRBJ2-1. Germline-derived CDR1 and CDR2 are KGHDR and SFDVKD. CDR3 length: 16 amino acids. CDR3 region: CATSDLAGSAYNEQFF.

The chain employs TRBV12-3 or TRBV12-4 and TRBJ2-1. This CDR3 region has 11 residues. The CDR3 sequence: CASGHIVEQFF.

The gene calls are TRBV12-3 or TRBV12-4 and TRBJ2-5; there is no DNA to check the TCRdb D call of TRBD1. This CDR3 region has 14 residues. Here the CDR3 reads CATGTGGALETQYF.

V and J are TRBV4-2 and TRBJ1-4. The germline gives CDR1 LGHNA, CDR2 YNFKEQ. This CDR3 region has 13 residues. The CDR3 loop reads CASRLGSDEKLFF.

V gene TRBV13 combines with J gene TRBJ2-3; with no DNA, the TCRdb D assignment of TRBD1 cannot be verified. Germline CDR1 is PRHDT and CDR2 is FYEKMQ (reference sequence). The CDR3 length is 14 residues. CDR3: CASSLPGKTDTQYF.

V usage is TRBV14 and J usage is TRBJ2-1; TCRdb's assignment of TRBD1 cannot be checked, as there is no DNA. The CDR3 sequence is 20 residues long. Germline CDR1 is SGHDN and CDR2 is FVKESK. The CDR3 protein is CASSQDPGQGMLPGNNEQFF.

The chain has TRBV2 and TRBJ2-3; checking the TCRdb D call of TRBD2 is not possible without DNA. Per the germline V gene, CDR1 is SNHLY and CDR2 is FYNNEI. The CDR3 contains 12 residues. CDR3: CASTVSADTQYF.

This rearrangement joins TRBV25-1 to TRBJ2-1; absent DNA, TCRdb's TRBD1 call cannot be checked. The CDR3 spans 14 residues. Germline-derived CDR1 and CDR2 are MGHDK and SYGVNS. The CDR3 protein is CASSAGQGSNEQFF.

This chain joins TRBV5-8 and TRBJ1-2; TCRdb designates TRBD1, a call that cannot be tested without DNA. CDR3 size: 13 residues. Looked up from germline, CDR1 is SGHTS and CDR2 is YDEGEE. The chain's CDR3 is CASSSPGTYGYTF.

The CDR3 sequence: CASSGNRNTTGTDTQYF. This chain uses TRBV9 with TRBJ2-3; without DNA, the TCRdb call of TRBD1 cannot be checked. Germline V gene data show CDR1 as SGDLS and CDR2 as YYNGEE. There are 17 residues in the CDR3.

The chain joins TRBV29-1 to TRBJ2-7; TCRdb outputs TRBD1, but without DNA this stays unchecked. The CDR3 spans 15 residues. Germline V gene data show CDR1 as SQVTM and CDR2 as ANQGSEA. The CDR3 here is CSVEILGAQSYEQYF.

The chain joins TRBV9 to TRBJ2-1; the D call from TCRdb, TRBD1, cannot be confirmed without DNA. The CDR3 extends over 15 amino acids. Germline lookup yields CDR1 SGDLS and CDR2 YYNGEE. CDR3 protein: CASSVGADSYNEQFF.

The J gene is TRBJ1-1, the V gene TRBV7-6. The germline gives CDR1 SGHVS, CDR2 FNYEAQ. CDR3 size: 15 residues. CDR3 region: CASSLQGEGKTEAFF.

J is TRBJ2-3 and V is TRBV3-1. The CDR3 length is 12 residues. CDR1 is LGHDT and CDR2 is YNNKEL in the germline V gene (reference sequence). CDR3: CASGISHDTQYF.

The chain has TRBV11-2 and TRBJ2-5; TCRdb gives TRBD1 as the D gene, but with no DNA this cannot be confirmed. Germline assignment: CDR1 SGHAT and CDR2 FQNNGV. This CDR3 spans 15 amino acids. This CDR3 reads CASSLGGGYQETQYF.